The sequence of this T cell receptor beta chain was determined in a study of T-cell memory formation after mild COVID-19. General study points: Whereas later expanders leaned CD4+, clones contracting day 15 to 85 showed a balanced CD4/CD8 makeup.

5'RACE with constant-segment primers built TCRalpha and TCRbeta cDNA libraries with UMIs. One entry per CDR3 protein results from TCRdb running MiXCR on the 5' RACE reads. The table shows about 600,000 distinct CDR3 sequences, with about 22% occurring only once. The germline V and J ends were trimmed by 1 base and 5 bases, with 15 bases remaining between them. CDR1 and CDR2 (germline): KGHSH, LQKENI. This CDR3 is built from 17 residues. The sample holds a few counts of this clonotype. The antigen is undetermined. The gene calls are TRBV18 and TRBJ2-6, with D possibly being TRBD1 (6 bases). The sequenced sample consisted of PBMCs or a T cell subset sorted from them (not recorded which). This clonotype originated in an adult woman who had mild COVID-19 (a few samples of this study predate the infection). Cell type and time point are not known. CDR3 sequence (DNA): TGTGCCAGCTCACCACGGCGCAGGGGCAGCTGGGCCAACGTCCTGACTTTC. Protein sequence: CASSPRRRGSWANVLTF. Drawing the rest from reference TRBV18 and TRBJ2-6, the complete variable domain is NAGVMQNPRHLVRRRGQEARLRCSPMKGHSHVYWYRQLPEEGLKFMVYLQKENIIDESGMPKERFSAEFPKEGPSILRIQQVVRGDSAAYFCASSPRRRGSWANVLTFGAGSRLTVL.